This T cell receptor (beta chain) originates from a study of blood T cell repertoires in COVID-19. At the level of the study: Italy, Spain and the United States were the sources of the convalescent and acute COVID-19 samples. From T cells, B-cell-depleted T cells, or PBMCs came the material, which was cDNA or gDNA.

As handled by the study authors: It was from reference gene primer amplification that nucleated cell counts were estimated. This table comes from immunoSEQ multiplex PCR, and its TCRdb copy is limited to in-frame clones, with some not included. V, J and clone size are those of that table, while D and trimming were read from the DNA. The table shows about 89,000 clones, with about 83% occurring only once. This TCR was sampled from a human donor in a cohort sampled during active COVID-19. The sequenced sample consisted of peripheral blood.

The CDR3 sequence: CATSRVTGVSSGNTIYF. As DNA, the CDR3 is TGTGCCACCAGCAGAGTCACAGGGGTTAGCTCTGGAAACACCATATATTTT. The rearrangement links TRBV15 to TRBJ1-3; 7 bases line up with TRBD1. The germline gives CDR1 LNHNV, CDR2 YYDKDF (reference sequence). The CDR3 is 17 residues long. The J segment lost 0 bases and the V segment lost 1 base, leaving 6 bases of the junction unmatched.